These 5 T cell receptor beta chains were all obtained from the same sample, sequenced in a study of molecular identifiers for immune sequencing clone quantification. In TCRdb, the PCR reads were re-called with MiXCR into one record per CDR3 protein. The profile shows 490,000 or so distinct CDR3 sequences, around 23% of them singletons. Sample: naive CD8+ T cells from blood, with Jurkat cell RNA spiked in. The subset: FACS-sorted CD8+CD4-CCR7+CD45RA+ naive T cells. The receptors were gathered from a human donor in good health. Some libraries in this study had Jurkat cell RNA spiked in.

The chain carries TRBV3-1 and TRBJ2-7; TRBD1 matches at 7 bases. The trim removed 1 base at V and 3 bases at J, leaving 3 bases unmatched. CDR3 length: 14 residues. Germline V gives CDR1 LGHDT, CDR2 YNNKEL (reference sequence). CDR3 residues: CASSQGDSYYEQYF. As DNA, the CDR3 is TGTGCCAGCAGCCAAGGGGACAGCTACTACGAGCAGTACTTC.

This clonotype was seen repeatedly, ten times or more. V and J are TRBV5-4 and TRBJ2-5; a weak D match, TRBD2 (6 bases). The germline V gene has CDR1 SGHNT and CDR2 YYREEE (reference sequence). With 1 base removed from V and 1 base from J, the gap between germline ends came to 11 bases. This CDR3 contains 15 residues. As DNA, the CDR3 is TGTGCCAGCAGCTTGCCAGGCGGGGTCCAAGAGACCCAGTACTTC. As protein: CASSLPGGVQETQYF.

This clonotype turned up a few times. The chain recombines TRBV7-9 with TRBJ2-7; 8 nucleotides line up with TRBD1. Germline trimming cut 0 bases from V and 3 bases from J; bases unmatched to any gene: 4. The CDR3 length is 15 residues. The germline V gene has CDR1 SEHNR and CDR2 FQNEAQ (reference sequence). The CDR3: CASSLAAGGIYEQYF. CDR3 bases: TGTGCCAGCAGCTTAGCGGCAGGGGGCATCTACGAGCAGTACTTC.

The V and J genes are TRBV3-1 and TRBJ1-1; TRBD1 agrees at 7 bases. Germline CDR1 and CDR2: LGHDT and YNNKEL (reference sequence). V shed 4 bases and J 7 bases; nucleotides not matched to a gene: 9. This CDR3 contains 14 residues. The CDR3 spells CASSLRQGGSEAFF. For the CDR3, the DNA is TGTGCCAGCAGCCTCCGACAGGGTGGTAGTGAAGCTTTCTTT.

In its sample, this clonotype was seen a few times. The chain carries TRBV27 and TRBJ1-1, with D unclear. CDR1 is MNHEY and CDR2 is SMNVEV in the germline V gene (reference sequence). Trimming left V 3 bases short and J 5 bases short, with 10 bases between. The length of the CDR3 is 13 residues. The CDR3 here is CASSLGRETEAFF. The CDR3 nucleotides read TGTGCCAGCAGTTTGGGTCGGGAAACTGAAGCTTTCTTT.